A single sample is the source of the 10 T cell receptor beta chains below, sequenced in a study of T-cell reconstitution after alpha-beta-depleted transplantation in children. The TCRbeta library was prepared with unique molecular identifiers. TCRdb recomputed calls from the PCR reads with MiXCR, one row per CDR3 protein. The repertoire has about 500,000 distinct CDR3 sequences, 30% to 35% of them found once; the top ten carry more than 2%. The source was PBMCs from the stem cell graft donor, collected from the stem cell graft. These receptor sequences come from a human donor who donated a stem cell graft to a child with aplastic anemia.

This chain uses TRBV7-9 with TRBJ1-2; D is unclear. Germline-derived CDR1 and CDR2 are SEHNR and FQNEAQ (reference sequence). CDR3 length equals 15 residues. The V end was cut by 7 bases, the J end by 2 bases, with 17 bases between. The CDR3 loop is CASTIVGVPNYGYTF. Here the CDR3 DNA reads TGTGCCAGCACCATCGTTGGGGTACCCAACTATGGCTACACCTTC.

This clonotype was seen a few times. The J gene is TRBJ2-1, the V gene TRBV3-1, with 9 bases lining up with TRBD2. The germline gives CDR1 LGHDT, CDR2 YNNKEL (reference sequence). J lost 1 base, V lost 4 bases, and 11 bases had no gene match. This CDR3 is 18 amino acids long. Here the CDR3 reads CASSLAYRAGGSYNEQFF. CDR3 sequence (DNA): TGTGCCAGCAGCCTAGCTTATCGGGCGGGAGGGTCCTACAATGAGCAGTTCTTC.

The chain has TRBV12-3 or TRBV12-4 and TRBJ1-1; D is unresolved. The germline V and J ends were trimmed by 7 bases and 3 bases, with 33 bases remaining between them. CDR3 length: 20 amino acids. CDR3 in amino acids: CASTVRWSRPTSPPDTEAFF. The CDR3 DNA follows: TGTGCCAGCACCGTAAGGTGGTCGCGGCCTACCAGTCCGCCGGACACTGAAGCTTTCTTT.

This clonotype was seen a handful of times. This chain joins TRBV5-6 and TRBJ1-2, with D unresolved. V shed 0 bases and J shed 8 bases, with 11 bases lying between them. The CDR3 has 13 amino acids. Germline V gene sequence: CDR1 SGHDT, CDR2 YYEEEE. The CDR3 DNA sequence: TGTGCCAGCAGCTTGGACAGACTAGACGGCTACACCTTC. This gives the protein CASSLDRLDGYTF.

This clonotype has just a few counts. This sequence joins TRBV12-3 or TRBV12-4 and TRBJ1-5; D is uncertain. This CDR3 comprises 13 residues. The ends were cut back, 3 bases at V and 3 bases at J, with 6 bases in the middle. CDR3 residues: CASSLGNNQPQHF. CDR3 coding DNA: TGTGCCAGCAGTTTGGGGAACAATCAGCCCCAGCATTTT.

This clonotype appeared a few times. V usage is TRBV15 and J usage is TRBJ2-1; D is uncertain. The CDR3 covers 16 residues. V dropped 1 base and J dropped 0 bases, with 10 bases sitting between them. Germline lookup yields CDR1 LNHNV and CDR2 YYDKDF (reference sequence). DNA of the CDR3: TGTGCCACCAGCAGAGTCGGCGATAGCTCCTACAATGAGCAGTTCTTC. This translates into CATSRVGDSSYNEQFF.

The J gene is TRBJ1-6, the V gene TRBV18; D might be TRBD1 (5 bases). This CDR3 region has 16 residues. V was clipped by 6 bases and J by 7 bases, with 19 bases between them. The germline gives CDR1 KGHSH, CDR2 LQKENI. The CDR3: CASSRDTRGLNSPLHF. The CDR3 DNA is TGTGCCAGCTCCCGCGACACCCGGGGCCTGAATTCACCCCTCCACTTT.

The V call is TRBV4-3, the J call TRBJ1-2, with D possibly TRBD1 on 5 matching bases. This CDR3 comprises 16 residues. CDR1 is LGHNA and CDR2 is YSLEER in the germline V gene. V was trimmed by 4 bases and J by 5 bases, leaving 20 bases between them. In DNA form, the CDR3 reads TGCGCCAGCAGCCCCTCCCCCGGGACGCAATTATATGGCTACACCTTC. Translated, it gives CASSPSPGTQLYGYTF.

The chain has TRBV10-3 and TRBJ1-2, with TRBD1 matching 9 bases. The CDR3 spans 18 residues. The V gene end was trimmed by 11 bases and the J gene end by 3 bases; junction bases not matched to a gene: 22. Germline-derived CDR1 and CDR2 are ENHRY and SYGVKD. The CDR3 bases are TGTGCCGTCCGTTTGGGCCGGACAGGGGTATCGGTCGACTATGGCTACACCTTC. Protein product: CAVRLGRTGVSVDYGYTF.

This clonotype showed up just a few times. The chain employs TRBV6-5 and TRBJ1-1, with D unresolved. This CDR3 is 11 amino acids long. Trimming stripped 2 bases from V and 8 bases from J, with 6 bases between. CDR1 MNHEY and CDR2 SVGAGI come from the germline V gene. In DNA form, the CDR3 reads TGTGCCAGCAGTTACGATGGGGAAGCTTTCTTT. It is translated as CASSYDGEAFF.